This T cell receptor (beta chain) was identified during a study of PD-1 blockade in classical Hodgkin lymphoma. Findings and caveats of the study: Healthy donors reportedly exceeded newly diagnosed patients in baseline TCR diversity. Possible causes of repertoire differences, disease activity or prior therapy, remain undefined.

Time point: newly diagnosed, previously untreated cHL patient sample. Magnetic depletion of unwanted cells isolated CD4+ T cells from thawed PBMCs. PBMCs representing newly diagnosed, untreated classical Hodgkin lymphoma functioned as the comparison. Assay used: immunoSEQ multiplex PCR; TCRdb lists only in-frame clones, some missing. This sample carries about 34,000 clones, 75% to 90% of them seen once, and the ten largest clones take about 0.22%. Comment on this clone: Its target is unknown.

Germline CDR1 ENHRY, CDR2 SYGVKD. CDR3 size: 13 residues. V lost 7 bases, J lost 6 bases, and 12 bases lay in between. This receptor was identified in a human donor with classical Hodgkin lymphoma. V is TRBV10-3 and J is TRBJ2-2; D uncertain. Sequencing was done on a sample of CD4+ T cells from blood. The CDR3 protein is CAINRLSSGELFF. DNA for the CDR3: TGTGCCATCAACCGACTTAGTTCCGGGGAGCTGTTTTTT.